This is a list of T cell receptor beta chains from one sample in a study of shared clonotypes between healthy human individuals. The method was immunoSEQ multiplex PCR; TCRdb's version includes in-frame clones alone and lacks a portion of them. This sample has around 690,000 clones; 90% occur once, and the top ten carry 34%. The sequenced sample was memory CD8+ T cells from PBMCs. These receptors were taken from a young man in good health. Some clones in this sample may be carry-over from other donors' samples. The CDR3 runs from the conserved cysteine through the conserved F or W. A D gene is named only where the DNA matches it firmly. The size of a clone is reported for some rows only, either as once, few or many, or as a class for expanded clones.

once	15	TRBD2	TRBV4-3	TRBJ2-7	TGCGCCAGCAGCCAAGGGGTTTCTAGCGGGTACGAGCAGTACTTC	CASSQGVSSGYEQYF
NA	16	NA	TRBV7-6	TRBJ2-2	TGTGCCAGCAGCTCAAGCTTAGGGGCCAGAACCGGGGAGCTGTTTTTT	CASSSSLGARTGELFF
NA	16	NA	TRBV9	TRBJ2-2	TGTGCCAGCAGCGAAAACCTAGAGGGCGGCCCCGGGGAGCTGTTTTTT	CASSENLEGGPGELFF
NA	15	TRBD2	TRBV19	TRBJ2-1	TGTGCCAGTAGTGACCTAAGCGGGAGGGCCTATGAGCAGTTCTTC	CASSDLSGRAYEQFF
NA	19	TRBD1	TRBV28	TRBJ2-2	TGTGCCACCGAGGGGCAAATAGGACCCGGGACAGGGGTCACCGGGGAGCTGTTTTTT	CATEGQIGPGTGVTGELFF
NA	14	NA	TRBV19	TRBJ2-7	TGTGCCAGTAGAATAACAGCTATGGGCTACGAGCAGTACTTC	CASRITAMGYEQYF
NA	17	TRBD2	TRBV4-2	TRBJ2-1	TGTGCCAGCAGCCAAGACCCTAGCGGGTTATCCTACAATGAGCAGTTCTTC	CASSQDPSGLSYNEQFF
NA	15	TRBD1	TRBV5-1	TRBJ1-2	TGCGCCAGCAGCGAGGGACAGAGGGTTCACTATGGCTACACCTTC	CASSEGQRVHYGYTF
few	12	TRBD1	TRBV19	TRBJ1-2	TGTGCCAGTAGGACACAGGGGGGTGGCTACACCTTC	CASRTQGGGYTF
NA	15	TRBD1	TRBV6-1	TRBJ1-2	TGTGCCAGCAGTGCCTCCACAGGGGGCCTCTATGGCTACACCTTC	CASSASTGGLYGYTF
NA	12	NA	TRBV2	TRBJ2-3	TGTGCCAGCAGGGGGGGCACAGATACGCAGTATTTT	CASRGGTDTQYF
NA	19	TRBD1	TRBV6-4	TRBJ1-3	TGTGCCACAGGCCCGATCCGGGACAGGGGAGGATTCTCTGGAAACACCATATATTTT	CATGPIRDRGGFSGNTIYF
NA	15	TRBD1	TRBV27	TRBJ2-7	TGTGCCAGCAGTTTCGCCCGGACAGGAGCTGGGGAGCAGTACTTC	CASSFARTGAGEQYF
once	15	TRBD1	TRBV10-2	TRBJ1-1	TGCGCCAGCAGCCAAGACACAGGGGCCGGATTTGAAGCTTTCTTT	CASSQDTGAGFEAFF
NA	15	TRBD2	TRBV6-5	TRBJ2-7	TGTGCCAGCAGTTACCGTCTAGCGGGAGCCTACGAGCAGTACTTC	CASSYRLAGAYEQYF
NA	14	TRBD2	TRBV30	TRBJ2-1	TGTGCCTGGAAATTGTCTAGCGGCTACAATGAGCAGTTCTTC	CAWKLSSGYNEQFF